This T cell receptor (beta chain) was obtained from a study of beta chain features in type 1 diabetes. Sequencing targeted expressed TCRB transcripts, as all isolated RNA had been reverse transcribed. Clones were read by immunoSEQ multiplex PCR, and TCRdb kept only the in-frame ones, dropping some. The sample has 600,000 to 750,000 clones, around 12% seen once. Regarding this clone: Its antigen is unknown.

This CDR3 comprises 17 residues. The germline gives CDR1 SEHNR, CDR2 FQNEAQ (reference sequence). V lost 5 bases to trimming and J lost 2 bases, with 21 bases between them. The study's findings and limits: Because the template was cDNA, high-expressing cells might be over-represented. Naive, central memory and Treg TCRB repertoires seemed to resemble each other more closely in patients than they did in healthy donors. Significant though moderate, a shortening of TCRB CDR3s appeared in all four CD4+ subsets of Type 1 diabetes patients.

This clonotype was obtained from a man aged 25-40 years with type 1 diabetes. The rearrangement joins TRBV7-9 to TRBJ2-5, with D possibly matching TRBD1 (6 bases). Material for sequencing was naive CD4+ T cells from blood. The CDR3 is CASSPGHSLGGQETQYF. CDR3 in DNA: TGTGCCAGCAGCCCGGGACATTCCTTAGGGGGACAAGAGACCCAGTACTTC.